This TCR beta chain was obtained from a study of identifying expanded T cells in peripheral blood. Profiling relied on immunoSEQ multiplex PCR, and the TCRdb table lists in-frame clones only, not all of them. The table records about 82,000 clones, 80% to 90% of them present only once. Germline CDR1 MGHRA, CDR2 YSYEKL. This CDR3 has 18 residues. V was pared by 1 base and J by 4 bases, with 9 bases of the junction left unmatched. The V call is TRBV4-1, the J call TRBJ2-2, with 10 bases fitting TRBD2. The specimen was blood. The clonotype comes from a person aged 18 to 70 in good health. The CDR3 nucleotides are TGCGCCAGCAGCCAAGCCTTTAGCGGGGGGCCTCCCACCGGGGAGCTGTTTTTT. Translated, it gives CASSQAFSGGPPTGELFF.